A single sample gave rise to the 25 T cell receptor beta chains below, sequenced in a study of tumor-infiltrating lymphocytes in localized non-small cell lung cancer (dated by TCRdb to the early 2020s). Library prep was done by the immunoSEQ multiplex PCR assay. In TCRdb, the immuneACCESS table is reduced to in-frame sequences with V and J assigned. These tables do not hold every clone; where another copy was compared, an unresolved V gene accounts for under half, and the others remain unexplained. The sample table records 11,000 to 15,000 clones; roughly 79% of these occur just once. The ten largest clones take up around 2.5% of the sample. The sequenced sample consisted of lung tumor tissue. The receptor source for this set is a human donor with non-small cell lung cancer.

The chain is built from TRBV5-1 and TRBJ2-5, with 11 bases fitting TRBD2. This CDR3 spans 16 amino acids. CDR1 is SGHRS, CDR2 YFSETQ, per germline. The ends lost 3 bases at V and 5 bases at J; junction bases unmatched: 9. The CDR3 DNA reads TGCGCCAGCAGCTCTGGGGGAACTAGCGGGAGTGAGACCCAGTACTTC. It translates to CASSSGGTSGSETQYF.

CDR3 in DNA: TGTGCCAGCAGATTAGCGAGTGAGCAGTACTTC. Amino acids: CASRLASEQYF. The chain employs TRBV5-4 and TRBJ2-7; tentative D call: TRBD2 (5 bases). V was shortened by 5 bases and J by 7 bases, with 10 bases between the two germline ends. Germline V CDR1 and CDR2: SGHNT, YYREEE (reference sequence). The CDR3 is 11 amino acids.

This rearrangement joins TRBV6-5 to TRBJ2-7; 11 bases match TRBD2. This CDR3 contains 16 residues. CDR1 and CDR2 (germline): MNHEY, SVGAGI. V lost 0 bases and J lost 6; bases outside the gene matches: 7. CDR3 DNA: TGTGCCAGCAGTTACTCGGGACAAACTAGCGGGAGCGAGCAGTACTTC. Protein product: CASSYSGQTSGSEQYF.

The chain carries TRBV5-5 and TRBJ2-3; the match to TRBD1 covers 7 bases. CDR1 and CDR2 from the germline V gene are SGHKS and YYEKEE (reference sequence). V lost 4 bases and J lost 2; bases outside the gene matches: 10. The CDR3 loop spans 16 amino acids. The CDR3 region has the DNA TGTGCCAGCAGCCCGACCCCGGGACAGAACACAGATACGCAGTATTTT. Its translation is CASSPTPGQNTDTQYF.

V is TRBV18 and J is TRBJ2-3; 10 bases agree with TRBD2. J lost 0 bases, V lost 3 bases, and 0 bases had no gene match. From germline, CDR1 is KGHSH and CDR2 LQKENI. The CDR3 runs 15 residues. CDR3 coding DNA: TGTGCCAGCTCACCGACTAGCGGGAGCACAGATACGCAGTATTTT. The encoded protein is CASSPTSGSTDTQYF.

The table lists this clone with a count of one. The rearrangement links TRBV21-1 to TRBJ1-2. TRBV21-1 is deemed a pseudogene. This CDR3 has 12 residues. CDR3 DNA: TGTGCCAGCAAGGGCGGACCCTATGGCTACACCTTC. Residues: CASKGGPYGYTF.

The chain links TRBV6-5 to TRBJ2-3; D is ambiguous. The CDR3 has 14 amino acids. The germline V and J ends were trimmed by 6 bases and 1 base, with 11 bases remaining between them. Germline CDR1 and CDR2: MNHEY and SVGAGI. The CDR3 here is CASRNWQGTDTQYF. The CDR3 DNA is TGTGCCAGCAGAAACTGGCAGGGCACAGATACGCAGTATTTT.

The chain carries TRBV21-1 and TRBJ2-5; the table gives TRBD1 as D, unverified against the DNA. TRBV21-1 constitutes a pseudogene. The CDR3 is 13 residues long. As DNA, the CDR3 is TGTGCCAGCGGGCGAACAGGGACAGAGACCCAGTACTTC. It encodes CASGRTGTETQYF.

This clone was detected a few times. The rearrangement uses TRBV7-2 and TRBJ2-7, with D tentatively TRBD1 or TRBD2 (5 bases each). V shed 1 base and J shed 2 bases, with 15 bases lying between them. This CDR3 has 16 residues. CDR1 and CDR2 (germline): SGHTA, FQGNSA. This CDR3 reads CASSLGPPGTAYEQYF. The CDR3 region has the DNA TGTGCCAGCAGCTTAGGCCCACCCGGGACCGCCTACGAGCAGTACTTC.

The CDR3 region has the DNA TGTGCCAGCTCACCTAGCGGGAGTGTAAATACGCAGTATTTT. Amino acids: CASSPSGSVNTQYF. This chain connects TRBV18 to TRBJ2-3; 9 nucleotides match TRBD2. Germline V gives CDR1 KGHSH, CDR2 LQKENI. Germline trimming cut 3 bases from V and 7 bases from J; bases unmatched to any gene: 5. CDR3 size: 14 residues. The entire variable domain, with the rest obtained from reference TRBV18 and TRBJ2-3, is as follows: NAGVMQNPRHLVRRRGQEARLRCSPMKGHSHVYWYRQLPEEGLKFMVYLQKENIIDESGMPKERFSAEFPKEGPSILRIQQVVRGDSAAYFCASSPSGSVNTQYFGPGTRLTVL.

The chain couples TRBV4-2 to TRBJ2-2, with TRBD2 identical over 7 bases. Per germline, CDR1 LGHNA and CDR2 YNFKEQ. The ends lost 4 bases at V and 7 bases at J; junction bases unmatched: 15. The CDR3 spans 17 residues. The CDR3 nucleotides read TGTGCCAGCAGCCGCCTATCCGCGGGAGAAGGGATCGGGGAGCTGTTTTTT. Its translation: CASSRLSAGEGIGELFF.

The CDR3 spells CASSLSSGSNEQFF. CDR3 nucleotides: TGTGCCAGCAGTTTGAGCAGCGGCAGCAATGAGCAGTTCTTC. V and J are TRBV27 and TRBJ2-1; D might be TRBD2 (5 bases). The V and J ends lost 3 bases and 6 bases respectively, with 12 bases between them. The CDR3 consists of 14 residues. Germline V gives CDR1 MNHEY, CDR2 SMNVEV (reference sequence).

This clone has a handful of counts. The V and J genes are TRBV11-3 and TRBJ1-2; D is ambiguous. This CDR3 comprises 13 residues. The ends were cut back, 3 bases at V and 3 bases at J, with 8 bases in the middle. Germline CDR1 reads SGHNT; CDR2 reads YENEEA. The CDR3 region is CASSFDGYYGYTF. The CDR3 DNA reads TGTGCCAGCAGCTTCGACGGGTACTATGGCTACACCTTC.

The chain couples TRBV23-1 to TRBJ1-5; 8 bases are a match to TRBD1. TRBV23-1 counts as an open reading frame of uncertain function. There are 15 residues in the CDR3. V was clipped by 4 bases and J by 3 bases; unmatched bases: 5. The CDR3 loop is CASSRGQGNNQPQHF. The CDR3 DNA is TGCGCCAGCAGTCGCGGACAGGGAAACAATCAGCCCCAGCATTTT.

The genes are TRBV14 and TRBJ1-4, with TRBD1 matching 12 bases. Per the germline V gene, CDR1 is SGHDN and CDR2 is FVKESK. CDR3 length equals 15 residues. V shed 6 bases and J 3 bases; nucleotides not matched to a gene: 2. This chain's CDR3 is CASRGQGAPNEKLFF. The CDR3 DNA sequence: TGTGCCAGCAGGGGACAGGGGGCACCTAATGAAAAACTGTTTTTT.

This clone was observed a handful of times. This chain links TRBV7-8 with TRBJ1-2; the D is unclear. The CDR3 extends over 13 amino acids. V lost 2 bases and J 3 bases, leaving 7 bases between the germline ends. The germline CDR1 and CDR2 sequences are SGHVS and FQNEAQ. CDR3 protein: CASSLPPDYGYTF. Here the CDR3 DNA reads TGTGCCAGCAGCTTACCCCCCGACTATGGCTACACCTTC.

V and J are TRBV15 and TRBJ2-7, with TRBD2 matching over 7 bases. Germline V gene lookup returns CDR1 LNHNV and CDR2 YYDKDF (reference sequence). This CDR3 region has 16 residues. V lost 0 bases to trimming and J lost 4 bases; unmatched junction nucleotides: 9. For the CDR3, the DNA is TGTGCCACCAGCAGAGATCAGATGGGGCGGGAGTACGAGCAGTACTTC. As protein: CATSRDQMGREYEQYF.

The chain recombines TRBV9 with TRBJ2-1; D unclear. The CDR3 spans 15 residues. V was shortened by 0 bases and J by 4 bases, with 11 bases between the two germline ends. Germline V gene sequence: CDR1 SGDLS, CDR2 YYNGEE. The CDR3, as DNA: TGTGCCAGCAGCGTAGACCCTAGGTCGTACAATGAGCAGTTCTTC. This gives the protein CASSVDPRSYNEQFF.

The gene calls are TRBV5-4 and TRBJ2-1, with 12 bases aligning to TRBD2. V shed 4 bases and J 7 bases; nucleotides not matched to a gene: 9. The CDR3 is 16 residues long. Looked up from germline, CDR1 is SGHNT and CDR2 is YYREEE (reference sequence). The CDR3 spells CASSTRLAGVWNEQFF. CDR3 DNA sequence: TGTGCCAGCAGCACCCGACTAGCGGGAGTTTGGAATGAGCAGTTCTTC.

The chain joins TRBV5-1 to TRBJ2-3; tentatively, D is TRBD2 (6 bases). The CDR3 consists of 16 residues. Trimming took 1 base from V and 1 from J, leaving 13 bases between them. The germline V gene has CDR1 SGHRS and CDR2 YFSETQ. The CDR3 loop is CASSLFPGVGTDTQYF. The CDR3 DNA reads TGCGCCAGCAGCTTGTTTCCGGGGGTCGGCACAGATACGCAGTATTTT.

DNA for the CDR3: TGTGCCAGCAGCCCCTCGACAGGGGTTAAAGAGACCCAGTACTTC. Amino acid sequence: CASSPSTGVKETQYF. The chain combines TRBV7-2 with TRBJ2-5; 8 bases fit TRBD1. CDR3 length: 15 amino acids. CDR1 is SGHTA, CDR2 FQGNSA, per germline. J gave up 3 bases and V 5 bases, and 8 bases lay outside the gene matches.

The chain combines TRBV7-9 with TRBJ1-3; D is perhaps TRBD1 (6 bases). Germline assignment: CDR1 SEHNR and CDR2 FQNEAQ (reference sequence). V was cut by 4 bases and J by 0 bases, with 13 bases left in between. This CDR3 has 16 amino acids. CDR3 bases: TGTGCCAGCAGCTCCGGGGGCTCAAACTCTGGAAACACCATATATTTT. This sequence encodes CASSSGGSNSGNTIYF.

V and J are TRBV18 and TRBJ2-2, with 8 bases fitting TRBD1. In germline, CDR1 is KGHSH, CDR2 LQKENI. The CDR3 covers 15 residues. V was clipped by 10 bases and J by 2 bases; unmatched bases: 9. The CDR3 bases are TGTGCCACCCCGGGCAGGGGGCTAAACACCGGGGAGCTGTTTTTT. It is translated as CATPGRGLNTGELFF.

This rearrangement joins TRBV30 to TRBJ2-7, with TRBD1 identical over 9 bases. J lost 4 bases, V lost 8 bases, and 9 bases had no gene match. The CDR3 has 13 amino acids. Per the germline V gene, CDR1 is GTSNPN and CDR2 is SVGIG (reference sequence). The CDR3 is CAGEGQGGYEQYF. The CDR3 DNA is TGTGCCGGGGAGGGACAGGGAGGGTACGAGCAGTACTTC.

This chain joins TRBV10-3 and TRBJ1-1; D ambiguous. The CDR3 covers 13 residues. Trimming removed 10 bases from V and 7 bases from J, with 19 bases in between. CDR1 and CDR2 from the germline V gene are ENHRY and SYGVKD. In DNA form, the CDR3 reads TGTGCCACCAGGAGAACCCTTTCCGGTGAAGCTTTCTTT. As protein: CATRRTLSGEAFF.